This T cell receptor beta chain emerged from a study of tissue T cells after allogeneic stem cell transplantation. Study-wide points: This small cohort was clinically heterogeneous, and sampling depth was a limitation. Anatomically similar tissues had similar TCR repertoires within each patient.

The time point here: mouse harvest day 14 after allogeneic transplant. Tail vein injection delivered 10^7 T-cell-depleted bone marrow cells and 10^6 splenic CD5+ T cells. Mice had MHC-mismatched B6 into BALB/c GVHD, sampled day 7 or 14. Germline V lookup: CDR1 SNHLY, CDR2 FYNGKV (reference sequence). V lost 5 bases and J lost 1, with 3 bases in between. The CDR3 consists of 13 residues. Produced via immunoSEQ multiplex PCR; TCRdb's table is partial and in-frame only. The repertoire holds about 3,100 clones, with about 50% as singletons. On this clone: Its specificity is unknown. Mouse germline and gene names are used. The CDR3 is cut off 1 residue early in the read; its end comes from the germline J gene.

This TCR came from a female BALB/c mouse given C57BL/6 T cells with graft-versus-host disease after an allogeneic hematopoietic cell transplant. The sample was lymph node tissue. The chain combines TRBV3 with TRBJ1-6, with no clear D. TRBJ1-6 is an open reading frame whose function is uncertain. The CDR3 DNA, read in part, is TGTGCCAGCAGCCTCTCCTATAATTCGCCCCTCTAC. This encodes CASSLSYNSPLY. The whole CDR3 sequence reads CASSLSYNSPLYF.